The clone carrying this TCR beta chain was counted between two and nine times. What it binds is not known. An Oncomine TCR Beta short-read assay was used to sequence the DNA from cultured CD4+ T cells. It was from cultured CD4+ T cells that genomic DNA was extracted. TCRdb reanalysed the PCR reads using MiXCR and keeps one entry per CDR3 protein. The sample consists of some 7,000 distinct CDR3 sequences, around 33% of them appearing once. This entry is derived from a study of vaccination and CD4 T cells after COVID-19. About the research overall: From HCoV-229E, HCoV-OC43, HCoV-NL63 and SARS-CoV-2, overlapping spike peptides were used to stimulate the cells. Control wells got either CEFX epitopes, HIV-1 Nef peptides, or no peptide at all.

Treatment described: roughly 11-day PBMC culture with coronavirus spike peptide pools or control peptides (ViraFEST assay). Collection of the unexposed donor's CD4+ T cells took place before the COVID-19 pandemic (2011-2018). Antigen-specific T cells were expanded with peptide pools by ViraFEST, and TCRs were then sequenced. The V gene's germline CDR1 is DFQATT and CDR2 SNEGSKA (reference sequence). CDR3 length: 15 amino acids. Whole-study results and caveats: Data came from relatively few convalescent patients and lacked early post-infection timepoints.

The sequencing sample was made of CD4+ T cells from blood, cultured in vitro. This sequence originates from a human donor in good health. The rearrangement uses TRBV20-1 and TRBJ1-3, with 8 bases that match TRBD1. CDR3 protein: CGLPVYRGMFRTIYF. The CDR3 bases are TGCGGATTGCCAGTGTACAGGGGGATGTTTAGGACCATATATTTT.